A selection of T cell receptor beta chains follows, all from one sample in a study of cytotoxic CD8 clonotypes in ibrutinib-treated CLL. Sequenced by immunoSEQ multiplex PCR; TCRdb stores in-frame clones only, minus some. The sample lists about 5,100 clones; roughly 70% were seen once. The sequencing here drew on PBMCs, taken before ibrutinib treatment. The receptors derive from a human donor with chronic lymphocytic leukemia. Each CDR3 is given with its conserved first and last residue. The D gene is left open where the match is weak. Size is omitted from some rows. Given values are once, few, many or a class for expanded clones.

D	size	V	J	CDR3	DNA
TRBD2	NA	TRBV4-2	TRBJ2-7	CASSQARGGEYEQYF	TGTGCCAGCAGCCAAGCCCGGGGGGGGGAGTACGAGCAGTACTTC
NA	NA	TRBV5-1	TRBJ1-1	CASSLGGGRNTEAFF	TGCGCCAGCAGCTTGGGGGGCGGAAGAAACACTGAAGCTTTCTTT
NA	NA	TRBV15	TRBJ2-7	CATSRVAKVEQYF	TGTGCCACCAGCAGAGTCGCGAAGGTCGAGCAGTACTTC
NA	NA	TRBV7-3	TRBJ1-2	CASSPSGGGKIDGYTF	TGTGCCAGCAGCCCCTCGGGAGGAGGGAAGATTGATGGCTACACCTTC
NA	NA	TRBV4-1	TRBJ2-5	CASSQPTVETQYF	TGCGCCAGCAGCCAACCAACAGTAGAGACCCAGTACTTC
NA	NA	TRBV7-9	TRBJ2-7	CASSLMGFQYEQYF	TGTGCCAGCAGCTTAATGGGGTTTCAGTACGAGCAGTACTTC
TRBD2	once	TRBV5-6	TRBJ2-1	CASTPIPGTSGVGEQFF	TGTGCCAGCACCCCCATCCCCGGGACTAGCGGGGTCGGTGAGCAGTTCTTC
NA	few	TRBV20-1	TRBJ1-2	CSARDRLGYTF	TGCAGTGCTAGAGATAGGCTAGGCTACACCTTC
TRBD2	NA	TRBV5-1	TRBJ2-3	CASSHPSGETTDTQYF	TGCGCCAGCAGCCACCCTAGCGGGGAGACCACAGATACGCAGTATTTT
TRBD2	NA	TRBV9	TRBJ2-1	CASSLGLAGGSSYNEQFF	TGTGCCAGCAGCCTGGGACTAGCGGGGGGTAGCTCCTACAATGAGCAGTTCTTC
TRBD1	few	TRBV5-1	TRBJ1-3	CASSLQGANSGNTIYF	TGCGCCAGCAGCCTACAGGGGGCGAACTCTGGAAACACCATATATTTT
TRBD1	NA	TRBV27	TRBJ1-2	CASSLVGQGYNYGYTF	TGTGCCAGCAGTTTAGTGGGACAGGGATATAACTATGGCTACACCTTC
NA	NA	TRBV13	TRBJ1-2	CASIKVGVQQLYGYTF	TGTGCCAGCATAAAGGTGGGAGTACAGCAACTATATGGCTACACCTTC
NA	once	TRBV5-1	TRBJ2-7	CASSLVGYEQYF	TGCGCCAGCAGCTTGGTGGGTTACGAGCAGTACTTC
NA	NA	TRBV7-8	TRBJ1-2	CASSSANPGLESGYTF	TGTGCCAGCAGCTCAGCCAATCCGGGCCTTGAATCTGGCTACACCTTC
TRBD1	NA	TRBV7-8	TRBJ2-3	CASNTRGITDTQYF	TGTGCCAGCAACACCAGGGGGATAACAGATACGCAGTATTTT
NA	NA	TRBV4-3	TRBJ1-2	CASSQDSDSVYGYTF	TGCGCCAGCAGCCAAGATTCCGACAGCGTCTATGGCTACACCTTC
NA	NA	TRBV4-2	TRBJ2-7	CASSQLLASEQYF	TGTGCCAGCAGCCAACTTTTGGCCTCCGAGCAGTACTTC
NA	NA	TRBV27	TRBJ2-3	CASSSLTATDTQYF	TGTGCCAGCAGTTCCTTGACTGCCACAGATACGCAGTATTTT
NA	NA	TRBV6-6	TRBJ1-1	CASIYGRGRTEAFF	TGTGCCAGCATCTACGGGAGGGGAAGGACTGAAGCTTTCTTT
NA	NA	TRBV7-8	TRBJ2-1	CASSQGQVEFF	TGTGCCAGCAGCCAGGGGCAGGTTGAGTTCTTC
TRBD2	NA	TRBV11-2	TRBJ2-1	CASSLRLADYNEQFF	TGTGCCAGCAGCTTAAGACTAGCGGATTACAATGAGCAGTTCTTC
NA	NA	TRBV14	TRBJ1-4	CASSQGQAGYEKLFF	TGTGCCAGCAGCCAAGGACAGGCGGGATATGAAAAACTGTTTTTT
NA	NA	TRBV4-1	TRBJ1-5	CASSHPQGNFQPQHF	TGCGCCAGCAGCCATCCCCAGGGTAACTTTCAGCCCCAGCATTTT
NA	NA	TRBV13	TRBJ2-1	CASSLRSGHYNEQFF	TGTGCCAGCAGCTTAAGGTCGGGGCACTACAATGAGCAGTTCTTC
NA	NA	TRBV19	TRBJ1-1	CASSIRPMNTEAFF	TGTGCCAGTAGTATTCGACCAATGAACACTGAAGCTTTCTTT
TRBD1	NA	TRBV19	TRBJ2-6	CASSIPGQVNVLTF	TGTGCCAGTAGTATCCCGGGACAGGTCAACGTCCTGACTTTC
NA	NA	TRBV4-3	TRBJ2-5	CASSQDRGSGVTQYF	TGCGCCAGCAGCCAAGATAGGGGGAGCGGCGTGACCCAGTACTTC
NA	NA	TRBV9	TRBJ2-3	CASSVTHTGYGTDTQYF	TGTGCCAGCAGCGTCACCCACACAGGGTACGGCACAGATACGCAGTATTTT
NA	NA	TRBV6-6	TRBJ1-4	CASSYSTATNEKLFF	TGTGCCAGCAGTTACTCGACAGCAACTAATGAAAAACTGTTTTTT
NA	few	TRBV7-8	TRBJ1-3	CASSRRVMGDSGNTIYF	TGTGCCAGCAGCAGAAGGGTCATGGGGGACTCTGGAAACACCATATATTTT
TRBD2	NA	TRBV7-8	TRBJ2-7	CASSLATSGGNEQYF	TGTGCCAGCAGCTTAGCGACTAGCGGGGGGAACGAGCAGTACTTC
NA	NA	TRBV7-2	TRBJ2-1	CASSLNGAQGGEQFF	TGTGCCAGCAGCTTAAACGGCGCGCAGGGCGGTGAGCAGTTCTTC
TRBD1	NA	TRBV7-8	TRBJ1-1	CASSLADRGNTEAFF	TGTGCCAGCAGCTTAGCAGACAGGGGTAACACTGAAGCTTTCTTT
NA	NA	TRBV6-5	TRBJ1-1	CASTEAFF	TGTGCCAGCACTGAAGCTTTCTTT
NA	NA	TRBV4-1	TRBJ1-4	CASSRYRVSNEKLFF	TGCGCCAGCAGCCGATACAGGGTTTCTAATGAAAAACTGTTTTTT
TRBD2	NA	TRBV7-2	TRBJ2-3	CASSSLAGSGTDTQYF	TGTGCCAGCAGCTCCCTAGCGGGGAGCGGAACAGATACGCAGTATTTT
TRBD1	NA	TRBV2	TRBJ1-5	CASSPGTGRQPQHF	TGTGCCAGCAGCCCCGGGACAGGGCGTCAGCCCCAGCATTTT
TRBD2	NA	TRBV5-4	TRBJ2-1	CASPAGGPNNEQFF	TGTGCCAGTCCAGCGGGGGGGCCGAACAATGAGCAGTTCTTC
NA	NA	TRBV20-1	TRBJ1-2	CSAPTNYGYTF	TGCAGTGCCCCTACTAACTATGGCTACACCTTC
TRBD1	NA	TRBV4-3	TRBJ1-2	CASSRGQGPLENGYTF	TGCGCCAGCAGCAGAGGACAGGGACCCTTGGAAAATGGCTACACCTTC
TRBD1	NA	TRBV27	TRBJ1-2	CASSRADRAGGYTF	TGTGCCAGCAGTCGGGCCGACAGGGCTGGAGGCTACACCTTC
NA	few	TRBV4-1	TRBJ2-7	CASSQDPHRAEQYF	TGCGCCAGCAGCCAAGATCCTCACAGGGCCGAGCAGTACTTC
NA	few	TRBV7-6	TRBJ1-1	CASSLSGQNTEAFF	TGTGCCAGCAGCTTATCAGGGCAGAACACTGAAGCTTTCTTT
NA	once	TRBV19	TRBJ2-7	CASSIPGRAVYEQYF	TGTGCCAGTAGTATCCCCGGCAGGGCCGTCTACGAGCAGTACTTC
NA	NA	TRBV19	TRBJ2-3	CASSDRHGGTDTQYF	TGTGCCAGTAGTGACAGACACGGTGGAACAGATACGCAGTATTTT
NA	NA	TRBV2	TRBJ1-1	CASSETGAGNTEAFF	TGTGCCAGCAGTGAAACGGGGGCTGGGAACACTGAAGCTTTCTTT
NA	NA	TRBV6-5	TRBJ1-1	CASRRGDTEAFF	TGTGCCAGCAGGAGGGGGGACACTGAAGCTTTCTTT
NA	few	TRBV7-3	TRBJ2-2	CASSLVPGQVTGELFF	TGTGCCAGCAGCTTAGTGCCAGGGCAGGTCACCGGGGAGCTGTTTTTT
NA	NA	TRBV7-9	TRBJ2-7	CASSSPGVYEQYF	TGTGCCAGCAGCTCCCCAGGAGTCTACGAGCAGTACTTC
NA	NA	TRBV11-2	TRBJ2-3	CASSLAASTDTQYF	TGTGCCAGCAGCTTAGCGGCTAGCACAGATACGCAGTATTTT
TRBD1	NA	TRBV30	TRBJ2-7	CAWSARDRGHEQYF	TGTGCCTGGAGCGCCCGGGACAGGGGACACGAGCAGTACTTC
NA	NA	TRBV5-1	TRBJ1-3	CASSLGADISGNTIYF	TGCGCCAGCAGCTTAGGGGCTGACATCTCTGGAAACACCATATATTTT
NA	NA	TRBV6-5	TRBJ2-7	CASSYATGEQYF	TGTGCCAGCAGTTACGCGACGGGGGAGCAGTACTTC
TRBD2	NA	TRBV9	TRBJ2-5	CASSVASGGARETQYF	TGTGCCAGCAGCGTAGCTAGCGGGGGGGCCAGAGAGACCCAGTACTTC